These 25 T cell receptor beta chains were all obtained from the same sample, sequenced in a study of OX40 agonist ivuxolimab in advanced cancers. Some clones are missing from TCRdb's copy, which holds only in-frame ones; the method was immunoSEQ multiplex PCR. The profile shows some 70,000 clones, 80% of them singletons. The sample was CD4+ or CD8+ T cells sorted from blood, taken in a trial of the OX40 agonist ivuxolimab. The receptor source for this set is an adult with an advanced solid tumor such as melanoma, head and neck, liver or kidney cancer.

The chain employs TRBV19 and TRBJ2-4; D not certain. Germline values: CDR1 LNHDA, CDR2 SQIVND (reference sequence). Trimming took 3 bases from V and 0 from J, leaving 12 bases between them. This CDR3 spans 16 amino acids. Here the CDR3 reads CASSIIVNLAKNIQYF. The CDR3 region has the DNA TGTGCCAGTAGTATCATCGTCAATCTAGCCAAAAACATTCAGTACTTC.

The chain combines TRBV30 with TRBJ1-5; D not resolved. The CDR3 totals 13 residues. From germline, CDR1 is GTSNPN and CDR2 SVGIG (reference sequence). The V gene lost 2 bases and the J gene lost 5 bases, with 10 bases spanning the gap. CDR3 protein: CAWSSGVDQPQHF. Here the CDR3 DNA reads TGTGCCTGGAGTTCGGGTGTTGATCAGCCCCAGCATTTT.

The chain combines TRBV5-1 with TRBJ2-2; D may correspond to TRBD1 or TRBD2 (6 bases each). Germline values: CDR1 SGHRS, CDR2 YFSETQ. The CDR3 contains 15 residues. V was cut by 4 bases and J by 7 bases, with 17 bases left in between. CDR3 region: CASSHRRGPNGELFF. CDR3 bases: TGCGCCAGCAGCCATCGTCGGGGGCCGAACGGGGAGCTGTTTTTT.

The gene calls are TRBV6-6 and TRBJ2-7; D is unresolved. Trimming took off 6 bases at V and 4 bases at J, with 19 bases between the two ends. This CDR3 is built from 15 residues. CDR1 and CDR2 from the germline V gene are MNHNY and SVGAGI (reference sequence). CDR3 region: CASSPPGRVLYEQYF. The CDR3 DNA sequence: TGTGCCAGCAGCCCACCGGGCCGCGTCCTTTACGAGCAGTACTTC.

By sample share, this clone is medium-sized (0.01 to 0.1%). J is TRBJ1-6 and V is TRBV6-1; TRBD1 might be the D (5 bases). The CDR3 contains 14 residues. Trimming removed 6 bases at V and 8 bases at J, with 14 bases between. CDR1 and CDR2 from the germline V gene are MNHNS and SASEGT. CDR3 nucleotides: TGTGCCAGCAGACTGGGGCTGTGGGATTCACCCCTCCACTTT. As protein: CASRLGLWDSPLHF.

The V call is TRBV5-1, the J call TRBJ1-6; D not resolved. Germline CDR1 SGHRS, CDR2 YFSETQ. Trimming shortened V by 0 bases and J by 10 bases, and 8 bases separated the two germline ends. The CDR3 extends over 13 amino acids. The CDR3 DNA follows: TGCGCCAGCAGCTTGGGGGCCACGTCACCCCTCCACTTT. Residues: CASSLGATSPLHF. Complete variable domain (other parts from reference TRBV5-1 and TRBJ1-6): KAGVTQTPRYLIKTRGQQVTLSCSPISGHRSVSWYQQTPGQGLQFLFEYFSETQRNKGNFPGRFSGRQFSNSRSEMNVSTLELGDSALYLCASSLGATSPLHFGNGTRLTVT.

The chain combines TRBV5-5 with TRBJ1-1; D is perhaps TRBD1 (5 bases). Germline V gene lookup returns CDR1 SGHKS and CDR2 YYEKEE (reference sequence). The V end was cut by 2 bases, the J end by 1 base, with 9 bases between. This CDR3 has 14 residues. CDR3 DNA sequence: TGTGCCAGCAGCTTCTCTAGGGGGAACACTGAAGCTTTCTTT. It encodes CASSFSRGNTEAFF.

The V call is TRBV7-8, the J call TRBJ1-5; D call uncertain. The CDR3 spans 16 residues. Per the germline V gene, CDR1 is SGHVS and CDR2 is FQNEAQ. The germline V and J ends were trimmed by 1 base and 3 bases, with 13 bases remaining between them. As DNA, the CDR3 is TGTGCCAGCAGCTTAGTGGGTTCCTCGACCAATCAGCCCCAGCATTTT. Translated, it gives CASSLVGSSTNQPQHF.

J is TRBJ2-3 and V is TRBV28; TRBD2 agrees at 8 bases. With V trimmed by 6 bases and J by 3 bases, 14 bases remained unmatched. The CDR3 runs to 17 residues. CDR1 is MDHEN and CDR2 is SYDVKM in the germline V gene. CDR3 amino acids: CASRPPSTSGGTDTQYF. The CDR3 DNA sequence: TGTGCCAGCAGACCCCCCAGTACCAGCGGGGGAACAGATACGCAGTATTTT.

This clone has only a few counts. V usage is TRBV7-9 and J usage is TRBJ1-1; weak D call: TRBD1 (6 bases). CDR3 length: 17 amino acids. Trimming removed 3 bases from V and 4 bases from J, with 21 bases in between. CDR1 and CDR2 from the germline V gene are SEHNR and FQNEAQ (reference sequence). The CDR3 DNA reads as TGTGCCAGCAGCTTGCGACCCAGGACAGTGGGTGCCACTGAAGCTTTCTTT. Protein sequence: CASSLRPRTVGATEAFF.

The chain carries TRBV30 and TRBJ2-1; 12 bases are a match to TRBD1. The germline CDR1 and CDR2 sequences are GTSNPN and SVGIG (reference sequence). V shed 4 bases and J 9 bases; nucleotides not matched to a gene: 13. The CDR3 has 16 residues. The CDR3 sequence is CAWTTGTGGGGSEQFF. Written as DNA, the CDR3 is TGTGCCTGGACGACGGGGACAGGGGGCGGGGGCTCTGAGCAGTTCTTC.

This chain links TRBV9 with TRBJ1-2; 7 nucleotides match TRBD1. V lost 0 bases and J lost 5; bases outside the gene matches: 10. Germline CDR1 is SGDLS and CDR2 is YYNGEE. There are 16 residues in the CDR3. Written as DNA, the CDR3 is TGTGCCAGCAGCGTAGAGGGGACAGAGAGTTTATATGGCTACACCTTC. This gives the protein CASSVEGTESLYGYTF.

The gene calls are TRBV10-1 and TRBJ2-5; 8 bases match TRBD2. The CDR3 is 16 residues long. In germline, CDR1 is WNHNN, CDR2 SYGVQD (reference sequence). Trimming cost V 4 bases and J 7 bases; bases outside gene matches: 14. The CDR3: CASSAAGGLAGPTQYF. CDR3 DNA sequence: TGCGCCAGCAGTGCCGCGGGGGGCCTCGCCGGTCCGACCCAGTACTTC.

This chain links TRBV5-1 with TRBJ1-2, with 8 bases identical to TRBD1. V trimming: 4 bases; J trimming: 2 bases; junction bases outside the gene matches: 7. Germline V gene lookup returns CDR1 SGHRS and CDR2 YFSETQ. The CDR3 contains 15 residues. The CDR3 is CASSLNRGENYGYTF. Here the CDR3 DNA reads TGCGCCAGCAGCCTCAACAGGGGGGAAAACTATGGCTACACCTTC.

J is TRBJ2-3 and V is TRBV9, with 12 bases matching TRBD2. The CDR3 length is 15 residues. J was trimmed by 7 bases and V by 3 bases; bases with no gene match: 6. Per the germline V gene, CDR1 is SGDLS and CDR2 is YYNGEE. The CDR3 bases are TGTGCCAGCAGCGGCCCTAGCGGGGGGGCGAATACGCAGTATTTT. Amino acid sequence: CASSGPSGGANTQYF.

CDR3 DNA: TGTGCCAGCAGCTTGGCCGGGACAGGGACTAATGAAAAACTGTTTTTT. It codes for CASSLAGTGTNEKLFF. The chain employs TRBV5-6 and TRBJ1-4, with 9 bases aligning to TRBD1. The ends lost 0 bases at V and 2 bases at J; junction bases unmatched: 2. The germline CDR1 and CDR2 sequences are SGHDT and YYEEEE. The CDR3 extends over 16 amino acids.

This clone was observed a few times. The V gene is TRBV5-4, the J gene TRBJ2-5; D is perhaps TRBD1 or TRBD2 (6 bases each). The CDR3 length is 15 residues. Germline CDR1 reads SGHNT; CDR2 reads YYREEE (reference sequence). V lost 0 bases, J lost 2 bases, and 11 bases lay in between. The CDR3 nucleotides are TGTGCCAGCAGCTTGGGATTAGGGGGGCAAGAGACCCAGTACTTC. Translated, it gives CASSLGLGGQETQYF.

The V call is TRBV7-2, the J call TRBJ2-7; D is unresolved. Germline CDR1 reads SGHTA; CDR2 reads FQGNSA. V gave up 0 bases and J gave up 4 bases, with 4 bases separating them. The CDR3 is made up of 12 amino acids. CDR3 in amino acids: CASSLARYEQYF. CDR3 DNA sequence: TGTGCCAGCAGCTTAGCGAGGTACGAGCAGTACTTC.

This chain connects TRBV6-5 to TRBJ2-5; D assignment may be TRBD1 or TRBD2 (6 bases each). The CDR3 contains 14 residues. Germline V lookup: CDR1 MNHEY, CDR2 SVGAGI. V was cut by 2 bases and J by 5 bases, with 12 bases left in between. This CDR3 reads CASSYLTGRETQYF. The CDR3 region has the DNA TGTGCCAGCAGTTACCTCACAGGGAGGGAGACCCAGTACTTC.

To note about this clone: Sequence at one end of the junction differs from germline and may be a read error. V usage is TRBV5-6 and J usage is TRBJ1-1, with no clear D. The germline V gene has CDR1 SGHDT and CDR2 YYEEEE. This CDR3 region has 14 residues. CDR3 in amino acids: CTSSSITVNTEAFF. CDR3 nucleotides: TGTACCAGCAGCTCTATAACAGTTAACACTGAAGCTTTCTTT. Together with reference TRBV5-6 and TRBJ1-1, the CDR3 gives the full variable domain: DAGVTQSPTHLIKTRGQQVTLRCSPKSGHDTVSWYQQALGQGPQFIFQYYEEEERQRGNFPDRFSGHQFPNYSSELNVNALLLGDSALYLCTSSSITVNTEAFFGQGTRLTVV.

This chain joins TRBV5-8 and TRBJ1-5; D call uncertain. V dropped 2 bases and J dropped 4 bases, with 4 bases sitting between them. Germline values: CDR1 SGHTS, CDR2 YDEGEE. The CDR3 sequence is 12 residues long. The CDR3 sequence is CASSLHNQPQHF. DNA for the CDR3: TGTGCCAGCAGCTTACATAATCAGCCCCAGCATTTT.

This clone was observed a single time. The chain employs TRBV11-1 and TRBJ2-1; D is unclear. From germline, CDR1 is SGHAT and CDR2 FQDESV (reference sequence). V was clipped by 2 bases and J by 6 bases, with 2 bases between them. The CDR3 covers 11 residues. The CDR3 bases are TGTGCCAGCAGCTTAACCAATGAGCAGTTCTTC. Encoded protein: CASSLTNEQFF. Together with reference TRBV11-1 and TRBJ2-1, the CDR3 gives the full variable domain: EAEVAQSPRYKITEKSQAVAFWCDPISGHATLYWYRQILGQGPELLVQFQDESVVDDSQLPKDRFSAERLKGVDSTLKIQPAELGDSAMYLCASSLTNEQFFGPGTRLTVL.

V gene TRBV5-8 combines with J gene TRBJ2-3, with D perhaps TRBD1 (5 bases). Looked up from germline, CDR1 is SGHTS and CDR2 is YDEGEE. V lost 2 bases, J lost 9 bases, and 16 bases lay in between. This CDR3 is 14 amino acids long. CDR3 DNA: TGTGCCAGCAGCTTATCCTCCGGGCAGGGAACGCAGTATTTT. The encoded protein is CASSLSSGQGTQYF.

The chain uses TRBV19 and TRBJ1-6, with D tentatively TRBD1 (6 bases). Trimming shortened V by 0 bases and J by 0 bases, and 9 bases separated the two germline ends. The V gene's germline CDR1 is LNHDA and CDR2 SQIVND (reference sequence). This CDR3 is built from 17 residues. CDR3 residues: CASSIDRGGSYNSPLHF. The DNA for the CDR3 is TGTGCCAGTAGTATAGATCGAGGGGGCTCCTATAATTCACCCCTCCACTTT.

This clone was seen only once. This chain uses TRBV29-1 with TRBJ2-7, with 11 bases matching TRBD1. This CDR3 has 18 amino acids. The germline gives CDR1 SQVTM, CDR2 ANQGSEA. Trimming cost V 4 bases and J 0 bases; bases outside gene matches: 14. The CDR3 spells CSVAGTGGTGPSSYEQYF. As DNA, the CDR3 is TGCAGCGTTGCGGGGACAGGGGGAACCGGTCCTAGCTCCTACGAGCAGTACTTC.